These T cell receptor beta chains were read from a single sample in a study of T-cell memory formation after mild COVID-19. TCRdb fed the 5' RACE reads into MiXCR, producing one record per CDR3 protein. The sample lists roughly 80,000 distinct CDR3 sequences, roughly 23% seen once, with around 40% in the top ten. Sample: PBMCs or a T cell subset sorted from them (not recorded which). The receptors here all came from a young man who had mild COVID-19 (a few samples of this study predate the infection). Cell type and time point are not known. CDR3s include the opening cysteine and the closing phenylalanine or tryptophan. Fields, in order: J gene, clone size, V gene, CDR3 length, D gene, CDR3 protein, CDR3 DNA. A D gene is named only where the DNA matches it firmly. Clone sizes are given selectively: once, few, many, or a class where the clone is expanded.

>TRBJ2-1|few|TRBV7-9|12|-
CASSFPGNEQFF
TGTGCCAGCAGCTTTCCCGGGAATGAGCAGTTCTTC
>TRBJ2-5|few|TRBV6-2/TRBV6-3|13|-
CASSYSRVWTQYF
TGTGCCAGCAGTTATTCCAGGGTATGGACCCAGTACTTC
>TRBJ1-5|-|TRBV4-1|13|-
CASSQDKVQPQHF
TGCGCCAGCAGCCAAGATAAGGTTCAGCCCCAGCATTTT
>TRBJ2-7|few|TRBV27|16|TRBD1
CASTWGGQGHRYEQYF
TGTGCCAGCACTTGGGGGGGACAGGGGCATCGGTACGAGCAGTACTTC
>TRBJ1-4|few|TRBV7-9|15|-
CASSSGGGPSEKLFF
TGTGCCAGCAGTTCAGGAGGAGGGCCGAGCGAAAAACTGTTTTTT
>TRBJ2-5|-|TRBV4-1|17|TRBD2
CASSQGRRESAVETQYF
TGCGCCAGCAGCCAAGGGAGGCGGGAGTCAGCGGTTGAGACCCAGTACTTC
>TRBJ2-1|-|TRBV7-2|14|TRBD2
CASTSGGASNEQFF
TGTGCCAGCACGAGCGGGGGGGCCTCCAATGAGCAGTTCTTC
>TRBJ2-1|many|TRBV28|18|-
CASSLLSGGSPSYNEQFF
TGTGCCAGCAGTTTACTATCCGGAGGGAGTCCCTCCTACAATGAGCAGTTCTTC
>TRBJ2-7|few|TRBV4-3|14|-
CASSQVEFAHEQYF
TGCGCCAGCAGCCAAGTTGAATTCGCCCACGAGCAGTACTTC
>TRBJ1-4|-|TRBV12-5|12|-
CATRAPNEKLFF
TGTGCAACCAGGGCGCCTAATGAAAAACTGTTTTTT
>TRBJ2-7|-|TRBV4-3|15|-
CASSRDGTSADEQYF
TGCGCCAGCAGCCGAGACGGGACAAGCGCGGACGAGCAGTACTTC
>TRBJ2-5|few|TRBV3-1|14|TRBD2
CASSPTSGAETQYF
TGTGCCAGCAGCCCCACTAGCGGGGCCGAGACCCAGTACTTC
>TRBJ2-5|few|TRBV6-2/TRBV6-3|17|-
CASSYWVLQGRQETQYF
TGTGCCAGCAGTTATTGGGTGCTACAGGGTCGTCAAGAGACCCAGTACTTC
>TRBJ2-1|-|TRBV7-9|15|TRBD2
CASRLSSTSEGEQFF
TGTGCCAGCAGGCTATCCTCGACTAGCGAAGGAGAGCAGTTCTTC